This TCR beta chain was retrieved from a study of T cell responses to AZD1222 COVID-19 vaccine. Study summary: Whether given at about 4 or about 12 weeks, second doses were pooled.

A remark on this clone: Its antigen is unidentified.

Study results and limitations: Donors were mostly white British, more females; clonal diversity possibly underestimated.

Libraries were prepared by immunoSEQ multiplex PCR; TCRdb keeps only in-frame clonotypes and omits some of them. The repertoire includes about 130,000 clones, about 80% of them detected once, and approximately 4% sits in the top ten. This CDR3 comprises 14 residues. Germline lookup yields CDR1 MNHEY and CDR2 SMNVEV (reference sequence). Trimming cost V 6 bases and J 3 bases, with 11 bases left between them. The genes are TRBV27 and TRBJ1-4; tentative D call: TRBD1 (5 bases). The receptor was isolated from an adult in good health. The sequences come from peripheral blood, collected on day 0 of AZD1222 vaccination. For the CDR3, the DNA is TGTGCCAGCAGCGTGGGGGGAGCTAATGAAAAACTGTTTTTT. Translating it yields CASSVGGANEKLFF.